This is a list of T cell receptor beta chains from one sample in a study of T cells in pancreatic ductal adenocarcinoma. Measured with immunoSEQ multiplex PCR; TCRdb has only the in-frame clones, and not every one. This table holds over 90,000 clones, nearly 95% found once. Sequenced sample: PBMCs. The receptors derive from a human donor with pancreatic ductal adenocarcinoma. Both conserved end residues are part of each CDR3. Each record gives: clone size, D gene, J gene, V gene, CDR3 DNA, CDR3 protein. D genes are given only for firm matches. Size is stated for part of the rows, as once, few or many counts, or as a class when the clone is expanded.

>-|TRBD1|TRBJ1-5|TRBV18
TGTGCCAGCTGGACGGGACAGCAATATCAGCCCCAGCATTTT
CASWTGQQYQPQHF
>-|TRBD2|TRBJ2-3|TRBV7-9
TGTGCCAGCAGCGAAGGGACTAGCAGCCCTAGCACAGATACGCAGTATTTT
CASSEGTSSPSTDTQYF
>-|-|TRBJ2-2|TRBV7-2
TGTGCCAGCAGCCTCGGACTAAACACCGGGGAGCTGTTTTTT
CASSLGLNTGELFF
>-|-|TRBJ2-7|TRBV28
TGTGCCAGCATCGCCTCAGAGCCCAGGGTACACGAGCAGTACTTC
CASIASEPRVHEQYF
>-|-|TRBJ2-2|TRBV7-9
TGTGCCAGCAGCAAAGACCTCCGGGAGACCAACACCGGGGAGCTGTTTTTT
CASSKDLRETNTGELFF
>-|-|TRBJ1-5|TRBV6-6
TGTGCCAGCAGTCCCCCCCAGGGAGGGAATCAGCCCCAGCATTTT
CASSPPQGGNQPQHF
>-|-|TRBJ2-5|TRBV7-8
TGTGCCAGCAGCTACGGACTCCGGGAGACCCAGTACTTC
CASSYGLRETQYF
>-|-|TRBJ1-6|TRBV20-1
TGCAGTGCTAAACTTAATTCACCCCTCCACTTT
CSAKLNSPLHF
>-|TRBD1|TRBJ1-4|TRBV5-6
TGTGCCAGCAGCTTGTACAGGGGGCTCGAAAAACTGTTTTTT
CASSLYRGLEKLFF
>-|TRBD1|TRBJ1-1|TRBV5-1
TGCGCCAGCAGCTTGGCCAGGGGGGAGACTGAAGCTTTCTTT
CASSLARGETEAFF
>-|TRBD1|TRBJ2-5|TRBV19
TGTGCCAGTAGTGACAGGGGGCCGTTGGAGACCCAGTACTTC
CASSDRGPLETQYF
>-|TRBD2|TRBJ2-1|TRBV15
TGTGCCACCAGCAGAGGAACTAGCGGGAGGGACGATGAGCAGTTCTTC
CATSRGTSGRDDEQFF
>-|TRBD2|TRBJ2-7|TRBV6-5
TGTGCCAGCAGTTACTCGCGCGGGGGAGGCGAGCAGTACTTC
CASSYSRGGGEQYF
>-|-|TRBJ2-6|TRBV19
TGTGCCAGTAGTATGGTCGGGGGAGGTGGGGCCAACGTCCTGACTTTC
CASSMVGGGGANVLTF
>-|-|TRBJ2-3|TRBV19
TGTGCCAGTAGTGTCCCTGCCGGGAGCACAGATACGCAGTATTTT
CASSVPAGSTDTQYF
>-|TRBD2|TRBJ2-7|TRBV5-1
TGCGCCAGCAGCTTGTCGGGAGGGGTCTCCTACGAGCAGTACTTC
CASSLSGGVSYEQYF
>-|TRBD1|TRBJ1-1|TRBV29-1
TGCAGCGTTGGGGGACAGGGGTTCGGCTCAGGAGCTTTCTTT
CSVGGQGFGSGAFF
>-|TRBD1|TRBJ1-5|TRBV6-5
TGTGCCAGCAGGCGGGGACAGGGTGTCCATCAGCCCCAGCATTTT
CASRRGQGVHQPQHF
>-|-|TRBJ2-1|TRBV11-3
TGTGCCAGCAGCCAGGACTGGACCAATGAGCAGTTCTTC
CASSQDWTNEQFF
>-|-|TRBJ2-7|TRBV27
TGTGCCAGCAGTACCCGGAGTAGTCTCTACGAGCAGTACTTC
CASSTRSSLYEQYF
>-|-|TRBJ2-7|TRBV19
TGTGCCAGTAGCAGGCTAGCCTCGAGTAGGAACGAGCAGTACTTC
CASSRLASSRNEQYF
>-|-|TRBJ2-3|TRBV12-5
TGTGCTAGTGGTTTCTTCAGGGGCACAGATACGCAGTATTTT
CASGFFRGTDTQYF
>-|-|TRBJ2-3|TRBV7-9
TGTGCCAGCAGCTTAGAGGGTTGGATCGGGAATACGCAGTATTTT
CASSLEGWIGNTQYF
>-|-|TRBJ2-5|TRBV6-5
TGTGCCAGCAGTTCCTCGCGGAGCCAAGAGACCCAGTACTTC
CASSSSRSQETQYF
>-|TRBD1|TRBJ2-7|TRBV27
TGTGCCAGCAGTACCGGGACAGGGATACTTACCTACGAGCAGTACTTC
CASSTGTGILTYEQYF
>-|-|TRBJ1-2|TRBV19
TGTGCCAGTAGCCGACAGGCGAACGGCTACACCTTC
CASSRQANGYTF
>-|TRBD1|TRBJ1-2|TRBV29-1
TGCAGCGTTGAAGTGTATATGAGAGAGGGACAGGGACGGAATGGCTACACCTTC
CSVEVYMREGQGRNGYTF
>-|TRBD2|TRBJ2-7|TRBV19
TGTGCCAGTAGTCCCGGGACTAGCGGGAGCTACGAGCAGTACTTC
CASSPGTSGSYEQYF
>-|-|TRBJ1-2|TRBV5-4
TGTGCCAGCAGCTTGGACTACTGGGGGGTTGGAGGCTACACCTTC
CASSLDYWGVGGYTF
>-|-|TRBJ1-5|TRBV6-6
TGTGCCAGCAGGGAAACAGGATTTTATAGCAATCAGCCCCAGCATTTT
CASRETGFYSNQPQHF
>-|-|TRBJ2-1|TRBV7-6
TGTGCCAGCAGCTCGTCCGGGGGGCGATACAATGAGCAGTTCTTC
CASSSSGGRYNEQFF
>-|TRBD2|TRBJ2-1|TRBV2
TGTGCCAGCAGGGGGACTAGAGTAAACAATGAGCAGTTCTTC
CASRGTRVNNEQFF
>-|-|TRBJ2-5|TRBV2
TGTGCCAGCAGTGAAGCGTCAACGGGGTACTTC
CASSEASTGYF
>-|-|TRBJ2-6|TRBV5-8
TGTGCCAGCAGCTTGGTAAAAGGGGCCAACGTCCTGACTTTC
CASSLVKGANVLTF
>-|-|TRBJ2-3|TRBV6-5
TGTGCCAGCAGTTACACTTCAACTAGCACAGATACGCAGTATTTT
CASSYTSTSTDTQYF
>once|TRBD2|TRBJ2-2|TRBV6-6
TGTGCCAGCAGTCAGACTAGCGGATTCACCGGGGAGCTGTTTTTT
CASSQTSGFTGELFF
>-|TRBD1|TRBJ1-2|TRBV6-1
TGTGCCAGCACAGTGACAGGGGCCTATGGCTACACCTTC
CASTVTGAYGYTF
>-|TRBD2|TRBJ2-6|TRBV2
TGTGCCAGCAGTGAAGCGGTGCTAGCGGGAGGTAGCTCTGGGGCCAACGTCCTGACTTTC
CASSEAVLAGGSSGANVLTF
>-|-|TRBJ1-4|TRBV6-5
TGTGCCAGCAGTTCTGGAGCGGGGAGTGAAAAACTGTTTTTT
CASSSGAGSEKLFF
>-|TRBD2|TRBJ2-7|TRBV28
TGTGCCAGCAGCTCCCCTAGCGGGACTGCCTACGAGCAGTACTTC
CASSSPSGTAYEQYF